This TCR beta chain was profiled in a study of blood T cell repertoires in COVID-19 (dated by TCRdb to about 2020). For context, the study as a whole: Collaborator samples came from the United States, Italy and Spain and covered acute and convalescent phases of COVID-19. The material from the prospective study consisted of cDNA or gDNA derived from T cells, B-cell-depleted T cells, or PBMCs. The dataset comprised deeply sampled blood TCRbeta repertoires from subjects exposed to, actively infected with, or recovered from COVID-19. The repertoires were made available in a free public database intended to serve as a resource for research on the immune response to SARS-CoV-2. The samples were drawn from the first 160 participants of the ongoing ImmuneRACE study and from 950 to 1,500 subjects provided by 6 global collaborators. The sample metadata nearly always contained a de-identified subject ID, COVID-19 status, age in years and sex. HLA class I and class II types, where available, came from metadata supplied by the sample provider rather than from assay-based typing. The paper as a whole reports these results and caveats: How much clinical and demographic metadata was included differed by source and by participant, and the metadata was provided uncurated.

Its CDR3 holds 14 amino acids, cysteine through phenylalanine. Only the CDR3 DNA is retained, 42 bases long and in frame from the first base. According to the germline V gene (reference sequence), CDR1 reads LGHDT and CDR2 reads YNNKEL. A distance of 9 bases separates the germline ends of V and J, which lose 4 bases and 5 bases respectively. Participants in the prospective study were enrolled through a virtual design, were aged roughly 18 to 100 years, and lived in 20 to 30 United States geographic areas. Cohort assignment in the prospective study relied on participant-reported clinical history from a screening survey and a study questionnaire. For ImmuneRACE Cohort 3, a participant was defined as recovered based on two consecutive negative NP/OP PCR tests, clearance by a healthcare professional, or resolution of symptoms. Mobile phlebotomists in the prospective study collected whole blood, serum and a nasopharyngeal or oropharyngeal swab from every participant. Prospective study participants could optionally give additional blood draws and questionnaires over an approximately two-month period. Prospective study blood samples were shipped either frozen or at room temperature before DNA extraction.

TCRbeta CDR3 regions were amplified from genomic DNA using the immunoSEQ Assay, a bias-controlled multiplex PCR. The authors processed their data as follows. The number of nucleated cells in each sample was estimated from the amplification of reference gene primers within the assay. Sequence reads were collapsed and filtered to measure the absolute abundance of every unique TCRbeta CDR3 rearrangement. For each sample, productive Simpson clonality was calculated by taking the square root of Simpson's diversity index across productive rearrangements. What TCRdb holds here is the immuneACCESS table cut down to in-frame rearrangements. Part of the clones is not present; checked against another copy, under half of the missing clones reflect an unresolved V gene, and the others are unexplained. V, J and clone size are those of that table, while D and trimming were read from the DNA. The sample table holds around 470,000 clones, of which about 90% were seen once. Roughly 0.66% of the sample is held by the ten biggest clonotypes.

On this clone itself: The clone's antigen remains unknown. The input lacks base qualities; no much larger clone sits a single base away.

Rearrangement joined TRBV3-1 (or the pseudogene TRBV3-2) to TRBJ2-6, with the D gene call left open. The sequenced material came from PBMCs or T cells enriched from blood (not recorded which). The sequence derives from a man aged 18 to 35 who had recovered from COVID-19. CDR3 sequence: CASSPHFWANVLTF. The DNA sequence is given as TGTGCCAGCAGCCCCCACTTCTGGGCCAACGTCCTGACTTTC.